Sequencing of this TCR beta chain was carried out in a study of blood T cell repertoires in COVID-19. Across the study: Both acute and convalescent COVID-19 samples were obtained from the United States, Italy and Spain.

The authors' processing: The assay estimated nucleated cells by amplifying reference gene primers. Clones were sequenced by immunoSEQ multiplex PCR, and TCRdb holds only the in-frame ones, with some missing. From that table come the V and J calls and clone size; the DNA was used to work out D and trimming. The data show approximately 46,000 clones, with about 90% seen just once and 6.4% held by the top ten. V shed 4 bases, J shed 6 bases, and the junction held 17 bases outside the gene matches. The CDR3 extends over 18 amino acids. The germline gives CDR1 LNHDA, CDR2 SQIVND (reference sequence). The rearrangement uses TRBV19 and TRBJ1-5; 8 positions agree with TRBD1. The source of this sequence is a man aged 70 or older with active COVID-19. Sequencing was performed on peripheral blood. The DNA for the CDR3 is TGTGCCAGTAGTACGGCCGGACCCGACAGGGGAGTATTTCAGCCCCAGCATTTT. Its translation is CASSTAGPDRGVFQPQHF.